The present entry profiles one TCR beta chain with its context. The data are from a study of monozygotic twins with inflammatory bowel disease. CDR1 is MDHEN, CDR2 SYDVKM, per germline. This CDR3 contains 15 residues. TCRalpha along with TCRbeta cDNA was subjected to two nested PCRs lasting 16 and 9 cycles. TCRdb reanalyzed the 5' RACE reads, giving one entry per CDR3 protein sequence and no DNA. The sample totals 300,000 to 400,000 distinct CDR3 sequences. The sequenced sample consisted of blood. This clonotype was obtained from a human donor with ulcerative colitis or Crohn's disease, or a healthy co-twin of an affected twin (not recorded which). The chain links TRBV28 to TRBJ1-1; TCRdb proposes TRBD1, but this gene call is untestable without DNA. The CDR3 loop reads CASSGPGTGNTEAFF.